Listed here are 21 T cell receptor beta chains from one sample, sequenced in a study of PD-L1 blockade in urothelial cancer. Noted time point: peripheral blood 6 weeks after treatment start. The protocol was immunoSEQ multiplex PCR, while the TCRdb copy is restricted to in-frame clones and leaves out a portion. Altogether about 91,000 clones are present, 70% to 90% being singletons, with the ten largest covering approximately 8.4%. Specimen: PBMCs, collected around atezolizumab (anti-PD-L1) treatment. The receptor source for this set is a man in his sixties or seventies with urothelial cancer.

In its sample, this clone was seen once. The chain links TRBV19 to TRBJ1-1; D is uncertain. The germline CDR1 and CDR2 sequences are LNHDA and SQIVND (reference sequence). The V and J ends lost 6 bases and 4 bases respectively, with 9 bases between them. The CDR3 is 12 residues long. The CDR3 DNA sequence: TGTGCCAGTAGGTGGAGTGGCACTGAAGCTTTCTTT. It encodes CASRWSGTEAFF.

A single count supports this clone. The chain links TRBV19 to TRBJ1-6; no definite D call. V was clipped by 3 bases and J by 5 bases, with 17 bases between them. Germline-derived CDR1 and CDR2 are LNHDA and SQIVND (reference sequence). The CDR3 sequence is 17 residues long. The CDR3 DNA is TGTGCCAGTAGTATCCTTATGGAGAGGAGTAATAATTCACCCCTCCACTTT. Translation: CASSILMERSNNSPLHF.

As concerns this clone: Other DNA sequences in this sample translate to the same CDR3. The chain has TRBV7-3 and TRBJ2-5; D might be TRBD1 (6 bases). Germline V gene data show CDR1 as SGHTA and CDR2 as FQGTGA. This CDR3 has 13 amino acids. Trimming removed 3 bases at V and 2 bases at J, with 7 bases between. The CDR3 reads CASSFGQQETQYF. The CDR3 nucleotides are TGTGCCAGCAGCTTTGGACAGCAAGAGACCCAGTACTTC.

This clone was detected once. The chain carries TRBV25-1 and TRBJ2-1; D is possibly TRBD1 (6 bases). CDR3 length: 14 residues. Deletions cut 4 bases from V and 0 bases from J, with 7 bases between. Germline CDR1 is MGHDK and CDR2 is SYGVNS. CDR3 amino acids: CASSAGASYNEQFF. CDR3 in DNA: TGTGCCAGCAGTGCAGGGGCCTCCTACAATGAGCAGTTCTTC.

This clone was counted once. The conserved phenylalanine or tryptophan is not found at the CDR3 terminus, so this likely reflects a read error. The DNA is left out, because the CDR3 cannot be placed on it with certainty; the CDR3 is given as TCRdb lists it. CDR3 amino acids: CASSPGWPPWPT. J is TRBJ2-7 and V is TRBV14; TRBD2, the table's D call, was not compared with the DNA. Germline loops: CDR1 SGHDN, CDR2 FVKESK. The CDR3 spans 12 amino acids, including both terminal residues.

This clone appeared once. The CDR3 sequence: CASSPGHSSYEQYF. The CDR3 DNA reads as TGCGCCAGCAGCCCGGGACACAGCTCCTACGAGCAGTACTTC. The rearrangement uses TRBV4-1 and TRBJ2-7; a possible D gene is TRBD1 (6 bases). Deletions cut 4 bases from V and 0 bases from J, with 10 bases between. The CDR3 sequence is 14 residues long. Germline lookup yields CDR1 MGHRA and CDR2 YSYEKL.

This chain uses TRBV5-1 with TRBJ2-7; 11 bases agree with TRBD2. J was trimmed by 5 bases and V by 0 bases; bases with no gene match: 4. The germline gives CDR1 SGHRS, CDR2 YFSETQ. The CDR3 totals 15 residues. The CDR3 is CASSLDSGGANEQYF. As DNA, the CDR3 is TGCGCCAGCAGCTTGGATAGCGGGGGGGCCAACGAGCAGTACTTC.

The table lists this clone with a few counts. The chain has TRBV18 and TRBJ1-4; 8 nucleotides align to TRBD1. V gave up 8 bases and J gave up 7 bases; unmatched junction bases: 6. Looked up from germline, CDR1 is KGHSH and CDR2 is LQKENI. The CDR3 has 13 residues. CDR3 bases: TGTGCCAGCGCCACAGGGGGAGGTGAAAAACTGTTTTTT. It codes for CASATGGGEKLFF.

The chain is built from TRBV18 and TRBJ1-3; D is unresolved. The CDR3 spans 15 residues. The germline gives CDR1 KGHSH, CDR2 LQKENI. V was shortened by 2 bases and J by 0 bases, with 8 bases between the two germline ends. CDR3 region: CASSPNSNSGNTIYF. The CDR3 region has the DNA TGTGCCAGCTCACCAAACTCCAACTCTGGAAACACCATATATTTT. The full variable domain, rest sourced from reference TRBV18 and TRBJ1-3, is NAGVMQNPRHLVRRRGQEARLRCSPMKGHSHVYWYRQLPEEGLKFMVYLQKENIIDESGMPKERFSAEFPKEGPSILRIQQVVRGDSAAYFCASSPNSNSGNTIYFGEGSWLTVV.

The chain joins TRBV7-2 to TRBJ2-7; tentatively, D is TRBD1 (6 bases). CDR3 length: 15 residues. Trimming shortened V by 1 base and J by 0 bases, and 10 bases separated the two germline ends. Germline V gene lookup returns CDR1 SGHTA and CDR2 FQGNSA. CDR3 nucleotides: TGTGCCAGCAGCTTAGAAGCGGACAGCTCCTACGAGCAGTACTTC. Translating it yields CASSLEADSSYEQYF.

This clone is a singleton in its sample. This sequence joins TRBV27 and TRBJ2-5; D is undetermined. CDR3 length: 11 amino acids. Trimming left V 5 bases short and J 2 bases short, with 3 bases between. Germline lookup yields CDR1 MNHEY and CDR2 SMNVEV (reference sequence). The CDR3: CASSPQETQYF. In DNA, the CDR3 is TGTGCCAGCAGTCCTCAAGAGACCCAGTACTTC.

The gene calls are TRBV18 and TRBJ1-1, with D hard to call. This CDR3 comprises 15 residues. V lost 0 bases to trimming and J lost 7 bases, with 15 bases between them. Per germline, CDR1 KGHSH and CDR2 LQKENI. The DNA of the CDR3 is TGTGCCAGCTCACCACCCACGGGTAGCGATTATGAAGCTTTCTTT. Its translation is CASSPPTGSDYEAFF. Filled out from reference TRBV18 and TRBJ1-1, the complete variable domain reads NAGVMQNPRHLVRRRGQEARLRCSPMKGHSHVYWYRQLPEEGLKFMVYLQKENIIDESGMPKERFSAEFPKEGPSILRIQQVVRGDSAAYFCASSPPTGSDYEAFFGQGTRLTVV.

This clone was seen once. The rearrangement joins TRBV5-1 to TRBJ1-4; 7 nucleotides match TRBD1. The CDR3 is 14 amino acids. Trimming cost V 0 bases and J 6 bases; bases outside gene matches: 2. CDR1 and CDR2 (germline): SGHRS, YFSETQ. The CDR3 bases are TGCGCCAGCAGCTTGGCAGGGACAGATGAAAAACTGTTTTTT. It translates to CASSLAGTDEKLFF.

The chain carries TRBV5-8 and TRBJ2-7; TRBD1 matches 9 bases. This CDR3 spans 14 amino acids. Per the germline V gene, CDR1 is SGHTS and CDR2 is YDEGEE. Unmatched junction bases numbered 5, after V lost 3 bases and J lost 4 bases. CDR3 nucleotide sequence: TGTGCCAGCAGCTCCAGGACAGGGGCGTACGAGCAGTACTTC. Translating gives CASSSRTGAYEQYF.

The CDR3 DNA reads TGTGCCAGTAGTATCGGAGAGGTCTATGGCTACACCTTC. Its translation: CASSIGEVYGYTF. The V gene is TRBV19, the J gene TRBJ1-2, with unresolved D. Germline V CDR1 and CDR2: LNHDA, SQIVND (reference sequence). Trimming stripped 3 bases from V and 4 bases from J, with 9 bases between. The CDR3 totals 13 residues.

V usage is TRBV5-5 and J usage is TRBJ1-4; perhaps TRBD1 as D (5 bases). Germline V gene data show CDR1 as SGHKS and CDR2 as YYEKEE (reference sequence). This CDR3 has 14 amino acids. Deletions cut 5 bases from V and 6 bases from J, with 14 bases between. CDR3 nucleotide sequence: TGTGCCAGCAGGCCTGGGGCCGCGGATGAAAAACTGTTTTTT. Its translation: CASRPGAADEKLFF.

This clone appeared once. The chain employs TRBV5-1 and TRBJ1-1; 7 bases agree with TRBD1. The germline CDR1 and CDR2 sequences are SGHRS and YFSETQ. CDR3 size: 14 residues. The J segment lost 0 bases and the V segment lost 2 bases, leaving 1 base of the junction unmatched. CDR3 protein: CASSFGTVNTEAFF. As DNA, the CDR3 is TGCGCCAGCAGCTTCGGGACAGTGAACACTGAAGCTTTCTTT.

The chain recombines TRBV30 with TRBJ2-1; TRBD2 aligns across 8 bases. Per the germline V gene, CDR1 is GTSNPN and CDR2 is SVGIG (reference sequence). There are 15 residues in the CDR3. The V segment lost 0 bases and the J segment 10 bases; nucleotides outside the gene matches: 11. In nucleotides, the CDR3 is TGTGCCTGGAGTGTAATCCCCCGGGAGGGTTCGGAGCAGTTCTTC. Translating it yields CAWSVIPREGSEQFF. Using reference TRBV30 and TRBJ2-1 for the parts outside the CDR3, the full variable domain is SQTIHQWPATLVQPVGSPLSLECTVEGTSNPNLYWYRQAAGRGLQLLFYSVGIGQISSEVPQNLSASRPQDRQFILSSKKLLLSDSGFYLCAWSVIPREGSEQFFGPGTRLTVL.

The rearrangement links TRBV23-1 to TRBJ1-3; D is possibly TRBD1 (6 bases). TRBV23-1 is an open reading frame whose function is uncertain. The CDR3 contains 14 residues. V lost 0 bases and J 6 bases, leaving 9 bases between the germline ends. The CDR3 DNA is TGCGCCAGCAGTCAATCGGGGGCGGTAAACACCATATATTTT. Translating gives CASSQSGAVNTIYF.

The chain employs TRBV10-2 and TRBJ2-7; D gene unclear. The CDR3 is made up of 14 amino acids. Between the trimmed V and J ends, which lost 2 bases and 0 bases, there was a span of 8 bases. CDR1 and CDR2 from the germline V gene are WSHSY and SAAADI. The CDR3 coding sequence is TGCGCCAGCAGTGAGCAGTCCGTCTCCTACGAGCAGTACTTC. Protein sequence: CASSEQSVSYEQYF.

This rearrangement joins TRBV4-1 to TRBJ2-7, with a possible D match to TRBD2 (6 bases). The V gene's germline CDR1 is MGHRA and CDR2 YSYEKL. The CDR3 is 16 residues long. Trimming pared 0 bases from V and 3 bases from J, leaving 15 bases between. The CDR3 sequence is CASSQEDRQDYYEQYF. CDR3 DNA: TGCGCCAGCAGCCAAGAAGATCGGCAGGACTACTACGAGCAGTACTTC.